This TCR beta chain was captured in a study of blood T cell repertoires in COVID-19. On the study more broadly: Italy, Spain and the United States were the sources of the convalescent and acute COVID-19 samples. PBMCs, B-cell-depleted T cells, or T cells provided the cDNA or gDNA that made up the material.

Trimming stripped 5 bases from V and 0 bases from J, with 14 bases between. Germline V gene lookup returns CDR1 MNHEY and CDR2 SVGAGI. CDR3 length: 15 amino acids. In the original workflow: Amplification from reference gene primers served as the basis for estimated nucleated cell counts. Libraries were prepared by immunoSEQ multiplex PCR; TCRdb keeps only in-frame clonotypes and omits some of them. The V and J calls and the clone size are those of that table, but D and trimming were determined from the DNA. This table holds 10,000 to 15,000 clones, approximately 80% found once. The TCR comes from a man aged 35-49 years with active or convalescent COVID-19. This chain connects TRBV6-5 to TRBJ2-7; a possible D gene is TRBD1 (5 bases). Input material: peripheral blood. The CDR3 DNA is TGTGCCAGCAGTATGACAGACGGCTCCTCCTACGAGCAGTACTTC. Its protein product is CASSMTDGSSYEQYF.